The text below deals with one TCR beta chain. V lost 3 bases to trimming and J lost 5 bases, with 10 bases between them. CDR1 and CDR2 from the germline V gene are SGHTA and FQGTGA. The CDR3 runs to 13 residues. Using immunoSEQ multiplex PCR, the repertoire was profiled, and TCRdb retains in-frame clones only, with some absent. The repertoire holds 850,000 to 1,100,000 clones, 60% to 85% seen once, with roughly 0.9% in the top ten. The sample is drawn from a study of shared clonotypes between healthy human individuals. This chain joins TRBV7-3 and TRBJ2-5, with a tentative D call TRBD1 (6 bases). The source material was memory CD4+ T cells from PBMCs. The subset was: CD45RA-negative fraction. The source of this sequence is a man between 18 and 29 years old in good health. Some clones in this sample may be carry-over from other donors' samples. The CDR3 loop reads CASSLGHRETQYF. The CDR3 region has the DNA TGTGCCAGCAGCTTGGGACATAGGGAGACCCAGTACTTC.